The clone carrying this TCR beta chain has more than one count but fewer than ten. Antigen specificity is unknown. The data were obtained in a study of CD8+ T cells in alopecia areata. Notes on the study in general: Having one nonresponder leaves uncertain how baseline CD8+ expansion relates to response.

As to treatment: oral pan-JAK inhibitor, 5-10 mg twice daily. Extracted RNA was reverse transcribed, and the resulting cDNA served as sequencing template. Assay used: immunoSEQ multiplex PCR; TCRdb lists only in-frame clones, some missing. The data hold more than 95,000 clones, with roughly 60% observed a single time. The specimen comprised CD8+ T cells sorted from blood, sampled at week 4, from a patient treated with tofacitinib. The TCR was taken from a human donor with alopecia areata.

The CDR3 bases are TGTGCCAGCAGTTTCCGGGACAGATATCAGCCCCAGCATTTT. This encodes CASSFRDRYQPQHF. The V call is TRBV28, the J call TRBJ1-5; 7 bases are a match to TRBD1. The CDR3 has 14 residues. Germline-derived CDR1 and CDR2 are MDHEN and SYDVKM. V was pared by 3 bases and J by 5 bases, with 4 bases of the junction left unmatched.